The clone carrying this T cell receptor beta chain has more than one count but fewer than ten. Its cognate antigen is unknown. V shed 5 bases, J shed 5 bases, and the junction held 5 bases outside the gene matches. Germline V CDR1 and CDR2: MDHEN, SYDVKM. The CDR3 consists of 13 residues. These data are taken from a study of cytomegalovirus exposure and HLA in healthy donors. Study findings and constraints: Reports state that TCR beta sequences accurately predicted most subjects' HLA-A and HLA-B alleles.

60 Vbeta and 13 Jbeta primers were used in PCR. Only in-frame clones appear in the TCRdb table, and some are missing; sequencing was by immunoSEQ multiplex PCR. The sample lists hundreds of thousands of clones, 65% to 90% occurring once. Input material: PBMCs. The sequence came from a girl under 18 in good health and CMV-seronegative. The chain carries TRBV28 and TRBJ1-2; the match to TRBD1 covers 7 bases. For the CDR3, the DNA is TGTGCCAGCAGTACAGGGGCTGGGTATGGCTACACCTTC. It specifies CASSTGAGYGYTF.